The sequence of this T cell receptor (beta chain) was determined in a study of blood T cell repertoires in COVID-19. Study information: COVID-19 samples collected from the United States, Italy and Spain covered acute and convalescent phases. PBMCs, B-cell-depleted T cells, or T cells were the source of the cDNA or gDNA that made up the material.

In the authors' methods: Nucleated cell counts were estimated from reference gene primer amplification. The method was immunoSEQ multiplex PCR; TCRdb's version includes in-frame clones alone and lacks a portion of them. From that table come the V and J calls and clone size; the DNA was used to work out D and trimming. This table has 100,000 to 150,000 clones, about 81% appearing once. Germline V gene data show CDR1 as SGHNT and CDR2 as YYREEE (reference sequence). Trimming cost V 5 bases and J 0 bases; bases outside gene matches: 5. The CDR3 runs to 15 residues. Sequenced sample: peripheral blood. The TCR sequence derives from a woman between 50 and 59 years old with acute or convalescent COVID-19. The V call is TRBV5-4, the J call TRBJ2-7; TRBD1 matches at 10 bases. For the CDR3, the DNA is TGTGCCAGCAGTTCGGACAGGGGGAACTCCTACGAGCAGTACTTC. Protein product: CASSSDRGNSYEQYF.